This T cell receptor beta chain is from a study of cytomegalovirus exposure and HLA in healthy donors. The germline CDR1 and CDR2 sequences are SEHNR and FQNEAQ (reference sequence). With 5 bases clipped from V and 7 bases from J, the junction kept 3 bases outside the gene matches. This CDR3 is 14 amino acids long. The PCR contained 60 Vbeta and 13 Jbeta primers. TCRdb's copy holds only in-frame clones and misses some; the assay was immunoSEQ multiplex PCR. Among 85,000 to 120,000 clones listed, more than 70% were seen once. The receptor comes from a male donor in good health and CMV-seropositive. The rearrangement joins TRBV7-9 to TRBJ1-5, with TRBD1 identical over 12 bases. Material: PBMCs. CDR3 DNA sequence: TGTGCCAGCAGCCCAGGGACAGGGGGCCAGCCCCAGCATTTT. Translating gives CASSPGTGGQPQHF.